These T cell receptor beta chains were read from a single sample in a study of T-cell reconstitution after alpha-beta-depleted transplantation in children. TCRdb reprocessed the PCR reads via MiXCR and lists one record per CDR3 protein. The table includes just over 950,000 distinct CDR3 sequences, roughly 29% detected once. Sequenced material: PBMCs, mostly from graft donor cells, taken 360 days after TCRalphabeta/CD19-depleted stem cell transplant. The receptors shown here come from a boy less than two years old who had a stem cell transplant for SCID, so the T cells may come from the graft donor. Each CDR3 is given with its conserved first and last residue. A D gene is named only where the DNA matches it firmly. Rows may omit the clone size; those that give it use once, few, many or a size class.

CDR3	DNA	D	size	V	J
CASSLRPSGAGANVLTF	TGCGCCAGCAGCTTGCGGCCATCAGGCGCTGGGGCCAACGTCCTGACTTTC	NA	NA	TRBV5-1	TRBJ2-6
CASSLAGTAEETQYF	TGTGCCAGCAGTTTGGCCGGGACAGCAGAAGAGACCCAGTACTTC	TRBD1	NA	TRBV12-3/TRBV12-4	TRBJ2-5
CASSLKGNTEAFF	TGTGCCAGCAGCTTAAAGGGTAACACTGAAGCTTTCTTT	NA	many	TRBV12-3/TRBV12-4	TRBJ1-1
CATSRDLSGGQETQYF	TGTGCCACCAGCAGAGATCTGAGTGGCGGCCAAGAGACCCAGTACTTC	NA	NA	TRBV15	TRBJ2-5
CSVEEGQFNYGYTF	TGCAGCGTTGAAGAAGGCCAGTTTAACTATGGCTACACCTTC	NA	NA	TRBV29-1	TRBJ1-2
CASSLPGSFAYEQYF	TGTGCCAGCAGCTTACCGGGGTCGTTCGCCTACGAGCAGTACTTC	NA	NA	TRBV11-2	TRBJ2-7
CSARPSRLINNEQFF	TGCAGTGCTAGACCCAGCCGATTGATTAACAATGAGCAGTTCTTC	NA	few	TRBV20-1	TRBJ2-1
CASSLEGQFFNEQFF	TGCGCCAGCAGCTTGGAGGGACAGTTTTTCAATGAGCAGTTCTTC	TRBD1	NA	TRBV5-1	TRBJ2-1
CASSTLPRVIGGPYGYTF	TGTGCCAGCAGTACCCTTCCCAGGGTGATTGGAGGACCTTATGGCTACACCTTC	NA	few	TRBV7-8	TRBJ1-2
CASSLADLGYEQYF	TGTGCCAGCAGCTTAGCGGACCTCGGCTACGAGCAGTACTTC	NA	NA	TRBV7-2	TRBJ2-7
CASSLRSSGGATGANVLTF	TGTGCCAGCAGCTTGAGGAGTTCGGGGGGGGCGACAGGGGCCAACGTCCTGACTTTC	TRBD2	few	TRBV5-4	TRBJ2-6
CASSWPGFALPYNEQFF	TGCGCCAGCAGCTGGCCAGGTTTTGCCCTTCCATACAATGAGCAGTTCTTC	NA	few	TRBV5-1	TRBJ2-1
CASSLGNRGKFF	TGTGCCAGCAGCTTAGGTAACCGGGGAAAGTTCTTC	NA	many	TRBV7-2	TRBJ2-1
CSVGDSNQETQYF	TGCAGCGTGGGGGACAGCAACCAAGAGACCCAGTACTTC	TRBD1	few	TRBV29-1	TRBJ2-5
CASSLRLKETQYF	TGTGCCAGCAGCTTGAGGTTAAAAGAGACCCAGTACTTC	NA	few	TRBV5-6	TRBJ2-5
CASSLNGGGYSNQPQHF	TGTGCCAGCAGCTTAAATGGAGGGGGGTATAGCAATCAGCCCCAGCATTTT	NA	NA	TRBV7-9	TRBJ1-5